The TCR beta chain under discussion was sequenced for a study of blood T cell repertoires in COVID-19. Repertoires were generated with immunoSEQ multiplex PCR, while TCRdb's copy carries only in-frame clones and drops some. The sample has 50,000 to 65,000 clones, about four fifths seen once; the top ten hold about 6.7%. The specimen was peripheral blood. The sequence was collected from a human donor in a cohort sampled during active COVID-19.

CDR3 sequence: CASGPMTDFKNTEAFF. For the CDR3, the DNA is TGTGCCAGCGGCCCGATGACAGACTTTAAGAACACTGAAGCTTTCTTT. The rearrangement links TRBV6-6 to TRBJ1-1, with D perhaps matching TRBD1 (5 bases). The CDR3 has 16 amino acids. V was shortened by 8 bases and J by 1 base, with 20 bases between the two germline ends. CDR1 MNHNY and CDR2 SVGAGI come from the germline V gene (reference sequence).